The 9 T cell receptor beta chains given below trace back to one sample, sequenced in a study of control samples from healthy donors and cancer patients. The protocol was immunoSEQ multiplex PCR, while the TCRdb copy is restricted to in-frame clones and leaves out a portion. Of over 200,000 clones listed, around 80% are singletons. Sequenced material: PBMCs. These receptors all stem from a woman aged 60-75 years with lung cancer.

The chain employs TRBV5-1 and TRBJ2-7; D possibly corresponds to TRBD1 (6 bases). Germline V gene sequence: CDR1 SGHRS, CDR2 YFSETQ. V was shortened by 4 bases and J by 5 bases, with 10 bases between the two germline ends. The CDR3 has 12 residues. CDR3 nucleotide sequence: TGCGCCAGCAGCCAGGGGCCGGACGAGCAGTACTTC. Its translation is CASSQGPDEQYF. The full variable domain, rest sourced from reference TRBV5-1 and TRBJ2-7, is KAGVTQTPRYLIKTRGQQVTLSCSPISGHRSVSWYQQTPGQGLQFLFEYFSETQRNKGNFPGRFSGRQFSNSRSEMNVSTLELGDSALYLCASSQGPDEQYFGPGTRLTVT.

This chain links TRBV12-3 or TRBV12-4 with TRBJ1-2; the D gene is possibly TRBD1 (6 bases). The V end lost 6 bases, the J end lost 8 bases, and 13 bases lay between the germline ends. CDR3 length: 12 residues. The CDR3 protein is CASSRSGAGYTF. The CDR3 region has the DNA TGTGCCAGCAGCCGATCGGGGGCCGGCTACACCTTC.

The chain couples TRBV2 to TRBJ2-6; TRBD2 might be the D (5 bases). The V and J ends lost 8 bases and 0 bases respectively, with 11 bases between them. The germline CDR1 and CDR2 sequences are SNHLY and FYNNEI. This CDR3 comprises 15 residues. The CDR3 nucleotides read TGTGCCAGCTGGAGACGGGACTCTGGGGCCAACGTCCTGACTTTC. The encoded protein is CASWRRDSGANVLTF.

The genes are TRBV10-2 and TRBJ2-7; D perhaps matches TRBD1 (6 bases). In germline, CDR1 is WSHSY, CDR2 SAAADI. Trimming shortened V by 5 bases and J by 3 bases, and 11 bases separated the two germline ends. CDR3 length: 13 residues. The CDR3 sequence is CASSWGQDYEQYF. Here the CDR3 DNA reads TGCGCCAGCAGTTGGGGACAAGACTACGAGCAGTACTTC.

Note on this clone: Other DNA variants within this sample encode the same CDR3. The chain is built from TRBV5-1 and TRBJ2-1, with D possibly being TRBD2 (6 bases). V lost 0 bases, J lost 0 bases, and 10 bases lay in between. This CDR3 has 16 amino acids. Germline values: CDR1 SGHRS, CDR2 YFSETQ. The CDR3 is CASSLEAGSSYNEQFF. DNA for the CDR3: TGCGCCAGCAGCTTGGAGGCGGGGAGCTCCTACAATGAGCAGTTCTTC.

This chain joins TRBV5-8 and TRBJ2-2; TRBD1 agrees at 7 bases. The CDR3 length is 16 residues. J gave up 0 bases and V 4 bases, and 6 bases lay outside the gene matches. Germline values: CDR1 SGHTS, CDR2 YDEGEE. The CDR3 region has the DNA TGTGCCAGCAGCGCCGGACAGGTTTCGAACACCGGGGAGCTGTTTTTT. This gives the protein CASSAGQVSNTGELFF.

The rearrangement uses TRBV7-9 and TRBJ2-2; no firm D call. The CDR3 is 14 amino acids. V was pared by 7 bases and J by 1 base, with 10 bases between. Per the germline V gene, CDR1 is SEHNR and CDR2 is FQNEAQ (reference sequence). This CDR3 is CASNLAENTGELFF. CDR3 sequence (DNA): TGTGCCAGCAATTTGGCGGAGAACACCGGGGAGCTGTTTTTT.

The chain has TRBV4-1 and TRBJ2-1, with 10 bases fitting TRBD2. The CDR3 sequence is 17 residues long. The V gene's germline CDR1 is MGHRA and CDR2 YSYEKL. V dropped 1 base and J dropped 0; count of bases not matched to a gene: 3. CDR3: CASSQGPSGSSYNEQFF. The CDR3 DNA reads TGCGCCAGCAGCCAAGGTCCTAGCGGGAGCTCCTACAATGAGCAGTTCTTC.

The chain recombines TRBV27 with TRBJ1-6, with D unclear. The V end was cut by 6 bases, the J end by 9 bases, with 12 bases between. Germline-derived CDR1 and CDR2 are MNHEY and SMNVEV (reference sequence). CDR3 length: 13 residues. CDR3 DNA sequence: TGTGCCAGCAGCCTAACTTTGGCTTCACCCCTCCACTTT. Amino acids: CASSLTLASPLHF.